This is a list of T cell receptor beta chains from one sample in a study of blood T cell repertoires in COVID-19. Produced via immunoSEQ multiplex PCR; TCRdb's table is partial and in-frame only. This sample yields approximately 91,000 clones, of which roughly 85% are seen a single time; more than 4.5% belongs to the top ten. The sequencing sample was made of peripheral blood. These receptors were obtained from a man between 65 and 79 years old with acute or convalescent COVID-19. CDR3s include the opening cysteine and the closing phenylalanine or tryptophan. Each record gives: V gene, J gene, clone size, D gene, CDR3 DNA, CDR3 protein. The D gene is left open where the match is weak. The size field is filled for only some rows; it gives once, few, many or a size class.

TRBV2	TRBJ2-2	-	TRBD1	TGTGCCAGCAGCGTTGACAGGGCGTCACCCGGGGAGCTGTTTTTT	CASSVDRASPGELFF
TRBV7-2	TRBJ1-4	-	-	TGTGCCAGCAGCTTAGACGGGTCTACTAATGAAAAACTGTTTTTT	CASSLDGSTNEKLFF
TRBV5-1	TRBJ1-1	-	-	TGCGCCAGCAGCTTGAGTCGGGGAATGAACACTGAAGCTTTCTTT	CASSLSRGMNTEAFF
TRBV6-5	TRBJ2-7	few	TRBD2	TGTGCCACCACGCCTAGCGGGGGTTACGAGCAGTACTTC	CATTPSGGYEQYF
TRBV28	TRBJ1-6	-	-	TGTGCCACGCAGGGGAGCTCCTATAATTCACCCCTCCACTTT	CATQGSSYNSPLHF
TRBV6-6	TRBJ1-1	-	-	TGTGCCAGCAGCTTTGCGGACACTGAAGCTTTCTTT	CASSFADTEAFF
TRBV11-2	TRBJ2-1	-	-	TGTGCCAGCAGCTTCTCGGGACTTTTCACGAATGAGCAGTTCTTC	CASSFSGLFTNEQFF
TRBV7-8	TRBJ2-1	-	-	TGTGCCAGCAGCTTAGCGGTCGGGGGGCGTGAGCAGTTCTTC	CASSLAVGGREQFF
TRBV3-1/TRBV3-2	TRBJ2-3	-	TRBD2	TGTGCCAGCAGCCAGAAAGCGGGGATCACAGATACGCAGTATTTT	CASSQKAGITDTQYF
TRBV11-2	TRBJ2-2	-	TRBD1	TGTGCCAGCACCCAAGTCCAGGGGGCGATCGGGGAGCTGTTTTTT	CASTQVQGAIGELFF
TRBV25-1	TRBJ2-5	-	-	TGTGCCAGCAGTGCTCCACCGGCGGAACAAGAGACCCAGTACTTC	CASSAPPAEQETQYF
TRBV6-1	TRBJ1-2	-	-	TGTGCCAGCAGTGAAGGGAGAGGGGGTGGCTACACCTTC	CASSEGRGGGYTF
TRBV19	TRBJ1-3	-	-	TGTGCCAGTAGTATCCCCAGGAGGGCTGGAAACACCATATATTTT	CASSIPRRAGNTIYF
TRBV19	TRBJ1-2	-	-	TGTGCCAGTAGTGACCAGTGGCGGATCTTTAACTATGGCTACACCTTC	CASSDQWRIFNYGYTF
TRBV5-6	TRBJ2-3	-	TRBD2	TGTGCCAGCAGCGCGTTTAGCGGGGGGCCGTCTGATACGCAGTATTTT	CASSAFSGGPSDTQYF
TRBV28	TRBJ1-4	few	-	TGTGCCAGCAGTTTATCCTCTACTCCGGGTCCACTGTTTTTT	CASSLSSTPGPLFF
TRBV10-3	TRBJ1-4	-	-	TGTGCCATCAGTGAGTCGGCGGCGTCAAGTAATGAAAAACTGTTTTTT	CAISESAASSNEKLFF
TRBV5-4	TRBJ2-3	-	-	TGTGCCAGCGGCCGGGGGTCAGATACGCAGTATTTT	CASGRGSDTQYF
TRBV3-1/TRBV3-2	TRBJ1-1	-	-	TGTGCCAGCAGCCGTCCAGAGGGCGGAGCTTTCTTT	CASSRPEGGAFF
TRBV9	TRBJ2-2	-	TRBD2	TGTGCCAGCAGGCCCGGGGGGGCAAACACCGGGGAGCTGTTTTTT	CASRPGGANTGELFF
TRBV14	TRBJ1-4	-	-	TGTGCCAGCAGCCAAGACGGGGGGCGAAGTGAAAAACTGTTTTTT	CASSQDGGRSEKLFF
TRBV5-1	TRBJ1-1	-	-	TGCGCCAGCAGCCGAATTACAGGGCGCATGAACACTGAAGCTTTCTTT	CASSRITGRMNTEAFF
TRBV24-1	TRBJ2-1	-	-	TGTGCCACCAGTGATTCCCAGGGGCGCTGGGAAGATAGCAATGAGCAGTTCTTC	CATSDSQGRWEDSNEQFF
TRBV5-6	TRBJ1-4	few	TRBD1	TGTGCCAGCAGCTTAGGACAGGGCTGGAGGAATGAAAAACTGTTTTTT	CASSLGQGWRNEKLFF
TRBV7-2	TRBJ2-5	-	TRBD2	TGTGCCAGCAGCTACCTAGCGGGGGATATCCAGTACTTC	CASSYLAGDIQYF
TRBV12-5	TRBJ1-2	-	TRBD1	TGTGCTAGTGGACCCCGGGACAGGGTTGATGGCTACACCTTC	CASGPRDRVDGYTF
TRBV7-3	TRBJ2-3	-	TRBD2	TGTGCCAGCAGCCTAGGGACTAGCCGGTTGGCAGATACGCAGTATTTT	CASSLGTSRLADTQYF
TRBV6-5	TRBJ2-4	-	TRBD2	TGTGCCAGCAGTTCTCGACTAGCGGGGGTGCAAAACATTCAGTACTTC	CASSSRLAGVQNIQYF
TRBV9	TRBJ2-1	-	-	TGTGCCAGCAGCGTTTCAGGGGCGAATCACAATGAGCAGTTCTTC	CASSVSGANHNEQFF